This T cell receptor beta chain was sequenced for a study of sequential checkpoint blockade in melanoma. Study-level background: TCRbeta immunosequencing was performed on DNA from more than 75 pretreatment melanoma tumor samples. Matched biopsies came pretreatment and at week 13 for approximately 21 patients.

CDR3 length: 17 amino acids. In its sample, this clone was seen many times. Its target is not known. TCRdb's table, derived via immunoSEQ multiplex PCR, lists solely in-frame clones and lacks some. The table includes about 21,000 clones, around 30% detected once. As to treatment: randomized to nivolumab then ipilimumab (arm A) or the reverse (arm B). Study conclusions and caveats: Rising tumor T-cell fraction and clonality meant about 30 times likelier benefit. In arm A, pretreatment tumor clonality was associated with response.

The V call is TRBV7-5, the J call TRBJ2-3. TRBV7-5 is a known pseudogene. Specimen: tumor tissue (inferred from file names), collected from a patient given nivolumab and ipilimumab in sequence. This clonotype originated in a human donor with melanoma. The CDR3 here is CASSLGYPDGTTDTQYF. The CDR3 DNA follows: TGTGCCAGCAGCTTAGGGTACCCGGACGGAACCACAGATACGCAGTATTTT.